Listed below are T cell receptor beta chains from one sample, sequenced in a study of T-cell memory formation after mild COVID-19. TCRdb fed the 5' RACE reads into MiXCR, producing one record per CDR3 protein. The top ten clones hold approximately 20% of a sample with roughly 250,000 distinct CDR3 sequences, 16% of them seen once. The sequencing sample was made of PBMCs or a T cell subset sorted from them (not recorded which). Receptors were obtained from a man aged 18 to 29 who had mild COVID-19 (a few samples of this study predate the infection). Cell type and time point are not known. CDR3s leave out the opening cysteine and the closing phenylalanine or tryptophan.

>TRBJ1-4|TRBV7-2
ASSFGGGDEKLF
>TRBJ2-1|TRBV2
ASSGGRVGQF
>TRBJ2-5|TRBV24-1
ATSDRSVFPWL
>TRBJ1-1|TRBV6-2/TRBV6-3
ASRHGPF
>TRBJ2-2|TRBV4-1
ASNHGGVPPNTGELF
>TRBJ1-2|TRBV5-1
ASRDDGYGYT
>TRBJ2-3|TRBV7-2
ASSLDRRGVKDTQY
>TRBJ1-2|TRBV9
ASSVTGGAPYGYT
>TRBJ2-3|TRBV5-1
ASSSGDSTDTQY
>TRBJ2-1|TRBV2
ASSARLIGYNEQF
>TRBJ2-5|TRBV5-1
ASSSSGTGFQETQY
>TRBJ1-2|TRBV7-9
ASSSDRH
>TRBJ2-3|TRBV20-1
SASPDREYDTQY
>TRBJ2-2|TRBV5-1
ASSAQGLVIIGELF
>TRBJ2-1|TRBV20-1
SARPHTGERSV
>TRBJ1-6|TRBV7-2
ASSLGGDRASPLH
>TRBJ2-1|TRBV3-1
ASSPDGHYNEQF